This T cell receptor (beta chain) was sequenced in a study of PD-L1 blockade in urothelial cancer. Study as a whole: Chemotherapy regimens numbering 0 to 3 had been given to patients. The analyses of blood took place 3 weeks (second dose) and 6 weeks after treatment start. General observations from the study: Better survival was predicted by below-median pretreatment blood TCR clonality.

Concerning this clone: Antigen: not known.

Spiking each PCR with synthetic TCR analog templates was performed. Only in-frame clones appear in the TCRdb table, and some are missing; sequencing was by immunoSEQ multiplex PCR. The sample has more than 95,000 clones; 86% are singletons. Time point meaning: peripheral blood 6 weeks after treatment start. The sample was PBMCs, taken around atezolizumab (anti-PD-L1) treatment. The source is a man in his fifties with urothelial cancer.

CDR3: CASTGQVGSYNEQFF. The DNA for the CDR3 is TGTGCCAGCACCGGTCAGGTGGGGAGCTACAATGAGCAGTTCTTC. V and J are TRBV7-9 and TRBJ2-1; D perhaps matches TRBD2 (5 bases). CDR3 length: 15 amino acids. Between the trimmed V and J ends, which lost 7 bases and 3 bases, there was a span of 16 bases. CDR1 and CDR2 (germline): SEHNR, FQNEAQ (reference sequence).